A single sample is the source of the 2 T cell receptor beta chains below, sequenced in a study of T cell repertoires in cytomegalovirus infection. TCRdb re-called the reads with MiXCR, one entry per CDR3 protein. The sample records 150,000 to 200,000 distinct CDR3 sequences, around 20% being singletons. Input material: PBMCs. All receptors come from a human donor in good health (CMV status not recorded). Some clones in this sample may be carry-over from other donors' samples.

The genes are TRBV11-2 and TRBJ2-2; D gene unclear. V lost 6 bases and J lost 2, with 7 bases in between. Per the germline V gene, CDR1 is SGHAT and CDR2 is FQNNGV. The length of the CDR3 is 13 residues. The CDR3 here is CASSHRNTGELFF. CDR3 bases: TGTGCCAGCAGTCACCGTAACACCGGGGAGCTGTTTTTT.

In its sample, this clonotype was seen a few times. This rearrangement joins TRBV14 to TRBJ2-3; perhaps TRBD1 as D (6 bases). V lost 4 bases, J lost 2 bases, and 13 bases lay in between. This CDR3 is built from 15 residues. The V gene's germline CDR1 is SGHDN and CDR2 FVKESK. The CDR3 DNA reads TGTGCCAGCAGCCCCGGACAGCTTTACACAGATACGCAGTATTTT. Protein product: CASSPGQLYTDTQYF.